This T cell receptor beta chain stems from a study of OX40 agonist ivuxolimab in advanced cancers. At the level of the study: Ivuxolimab was delivered to patients intravenously every 2 weeks at doses spanning 0.01 to 10 mg/kg.

TCRdb keeps only in-frame clones here, not all; method: immunoSEQ multiplex PCR. The sample lists approximately 76,000 clones, roughly 88% occurring once. Concerning this clone itself: The antigen is unknown.

Broader study findings: There were, on average, more expanded clones in CD8+ T cells than in CD4+.

This specimen consisted of CD4+ or CD8+ T cells sorted from blood, obtained in a trial of the OX40 agonist ivuxolimab. The sequence came from an adult with an advanced solid tumor such as melanoma, head and neck, liver or kidney cancer.

CDR3: CASSLGQGSEAFF. DNA for the CDR3: TGCGCCAGCAGCTTGGGACAGGGGTCTGAAGCTTTCTTT. The rearrangement uses TRBV5-1 and TRBJ1-1; 8 positions agree with TRBD1. CDR3 length: 13 amino acids. From germline, CDR1 is SGHRS and CDR2 YFSETQ. With V trimmed by 0 bases and J by 6 bases, 1 base remained unmatched.